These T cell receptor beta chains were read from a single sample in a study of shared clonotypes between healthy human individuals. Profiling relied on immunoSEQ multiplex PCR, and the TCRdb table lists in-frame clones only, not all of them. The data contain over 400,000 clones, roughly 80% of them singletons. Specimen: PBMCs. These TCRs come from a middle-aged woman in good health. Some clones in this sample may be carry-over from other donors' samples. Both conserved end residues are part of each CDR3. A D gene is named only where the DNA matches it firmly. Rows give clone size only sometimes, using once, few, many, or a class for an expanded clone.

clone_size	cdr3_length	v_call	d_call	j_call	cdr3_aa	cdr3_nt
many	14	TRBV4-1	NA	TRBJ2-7	CASSPFDSNYEQYF	TGCGCCAGCAGTCCCTTCGACAGTAACTACGAGCAGTACTTC
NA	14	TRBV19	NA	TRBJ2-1	CASSPRDLYNEQFF	TGTGCCAGTAGTCCCCGGGACTTATACAATGAGCAGTTCTTC
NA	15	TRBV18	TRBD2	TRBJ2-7	CASSRTSGTSYEQYF	TGTGCCAGCTCACGGACTAGCGGGACATCCTACGAGCAGTACTTC
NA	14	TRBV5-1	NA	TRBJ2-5	CASSLDKTGETQYF	TGCGCCAGCAGTCTCGACAAGACGGGGGAGACCCAGTACTTC
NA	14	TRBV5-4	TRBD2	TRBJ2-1	CASSLLGGPDEQFF	TGTGCCAGCAGCTTGTTGGGAGGGCCTGATGAGCAGTTCTTC
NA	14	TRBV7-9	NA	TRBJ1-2	CASSFGATEFGYTF	TGTGCCAGCAGCTTTGGGGCCACAGAGTTTGGCTACACCTTC
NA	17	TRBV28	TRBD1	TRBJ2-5	CASSLSRDRGYQETQYF	TGTGCCAGCAGTTTGTCAAGGGACAGGGGGTATCAAGAGACCCAGTACTTC
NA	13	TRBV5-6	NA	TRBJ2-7	CASSYSWGGEQYF	TGTGCCAGCAGCTATAGTTGGGGTGGCGAGCAGTACTTC
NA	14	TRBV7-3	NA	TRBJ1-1	CASSQGVMNTEAFF	TGTGCCAGCAGCCAAGGGGTCATGAACACTGAAGCTTTCTTT
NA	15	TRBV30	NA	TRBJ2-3	CAWTNPQVGPDTQYF	TGTGCCTGGACCAATCCCCAGGTTGGCCCAGATACGCAGTATTTT
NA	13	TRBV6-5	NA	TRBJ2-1	CASSRDAYNEQFF	TGTGCCAGCAGCCGGGACGCCTACAATGAGCAGTTCTTC
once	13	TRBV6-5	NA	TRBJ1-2	CASKSQGSYGYTF	TGTGCCAGCAAGTCTCAGGGTAGCTATGGCTACACCTTC
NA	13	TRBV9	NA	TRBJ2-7	CASSVTGAGEQYF	TGTGCCAGCAGCGTTACGGGAGCTGGCGAGCAGTACTTC
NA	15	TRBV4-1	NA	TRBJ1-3	CASSQLTGIGNTIYF	TGCGCCAGCAGCCAATTAACAGGGATTGGAAACACCATATATTTT
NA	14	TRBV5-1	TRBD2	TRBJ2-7	CASSSASGSYEQYF	TGCGCCAGCAGCTCGGCTAGCGGCTCCTACGAGCAGTACTTC
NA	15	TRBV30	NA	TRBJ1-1	CAWSVGIRVNTEAFF	TGTGCCTGGAGTGTAGGAATTAGGGTGAACACTGAAGCTTTCTTT
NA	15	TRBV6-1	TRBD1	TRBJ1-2	CASSTHRGSDYGYTF	TGTGCCAGCAGTACTCACAGGGGGTCGGACTATGGCTACACCTTC
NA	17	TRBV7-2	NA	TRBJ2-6	CASSLNGAASGANVLTF	TGTGCCAGCAGCTTAAATGGGGCAGCCTCTGGGGCCAACGTCCTGACTTTC
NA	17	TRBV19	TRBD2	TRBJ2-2	CAISPGLAGADTGELFF	TGTGCCATCTCTCCGGGACTAGCGGGAGCGGACACCGGGGAGCTGTTTTTT
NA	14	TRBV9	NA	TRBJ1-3	CASSQLDSGNTIYF	TGTGCCAGCAGTCAGTTGGACTCTGGAAACACCATATATTTT
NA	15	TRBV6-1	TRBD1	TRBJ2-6	CAISVRGPGANVLTF	TGTGCCATCAGTGTGAGGGGGCCCGGGGCCAACGTCCTGACTTTC
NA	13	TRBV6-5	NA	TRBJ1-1	CASSPGDATEAFF	TGTGCCAGCAGCCCGGGGGACGCAACTGAAGCTTTCTTT
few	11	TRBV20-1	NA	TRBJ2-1	CSPTKGNEQFF	TGCAGCCCAACGAAGGGAAATGAGCAGTTCTTC
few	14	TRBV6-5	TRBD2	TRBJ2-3	CASSYSGAAGAQYF	TGTGCCAGCAGTTACTCGGGGGCAGCGGGGGCGCAGTATTTT
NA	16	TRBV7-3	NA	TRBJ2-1	CASSLSVSLNYNEQFF	TGTGCCAGCAGCTTAAGCGTGAGTCTAAATTACAATGAGCAGTTCTTC
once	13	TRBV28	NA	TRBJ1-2	CASRQARVDGYTF	TGTGCCAGCAGACAAGCCCGAGTGGATGGCTACACCTTC
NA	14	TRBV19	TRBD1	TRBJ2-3	CASTRQGSEDTQYF	TGTGCCAGTACCCGACAGGGATCGGAAGATACGCAGTATTTT
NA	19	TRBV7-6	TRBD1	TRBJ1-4	CASSSIPGQGEGDYEKLFF	TGTGCCAGCAGCTCGATACCGGGACAGGGGGAAGGGGATTATGAAAAACTGTTTTTT
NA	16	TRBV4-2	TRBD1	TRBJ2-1	CASSQDPGQSYNEQFF	TGTGCCAGCAGCCAAGACCCGGGACAGTCCTACAATGAGCAGTTCTTC
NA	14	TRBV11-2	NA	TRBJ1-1	CASRRPTKNTEAFF	TGTGCCAGCAGGAGACCGACGAAGAACACTGAAGCTTTCTTT
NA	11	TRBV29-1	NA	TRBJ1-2	CSVERGGGYTF	TGCAGCGTTGAAAGAGGGGGTGGCTACACCTTC
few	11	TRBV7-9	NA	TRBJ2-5	CASSFRETQYF	TGTGCCAGCAGCTTCCGGGAGACCCAGTACTTC
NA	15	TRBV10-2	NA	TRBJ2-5	CASSESSVGWETQYF	TGCGCCAGCAGTGAGTCGTCCGTAGGGTGGGAGACCCAGTACTTC
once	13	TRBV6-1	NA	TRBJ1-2	CASSELADYGYTF	TGTGCCAGCAGTGAATTGGCAGACTATGGCTACACCTTC
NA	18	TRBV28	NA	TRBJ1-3	CASSHRGSGTGSGNTIYF	TGTGCCAGCAGTCACCGGGGGTCAGGGACTGGCTCTGGAAACACCATATATTTT
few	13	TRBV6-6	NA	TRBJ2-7	CASSLMNSYEQYF	TGTGCCAGCAGTTTGATGAACTCCTACGAGCAGTACTTC
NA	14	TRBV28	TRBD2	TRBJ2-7	CASSQRTSEYEQYF	TGTGCCAGCAGTCAGAGGACTAGCGAGTACGAGCAGTACTTC
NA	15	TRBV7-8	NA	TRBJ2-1	CASSLDRGGVNEQFF	TGTGCCAGCAGCTTAGATCGGGGTGGCGTCAATGAGCAGTTCTTC
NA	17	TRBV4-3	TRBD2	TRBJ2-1	CASSQDVGVAGRNEQFF	TGCGCCAGCAGCCAAGATGTGGGGGTAGCGGGAAGGAATGAGCAGTTCTTC
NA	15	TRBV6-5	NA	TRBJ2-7	CASSYSRQSSYEQYF	TGTGCCAGCAGTTACTCTAGGCAGAGCTCCTACGAGCAGTACTTC
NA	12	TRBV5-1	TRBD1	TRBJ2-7	CASSTGTGEQYF	TGCGCCAGCAGCACCGGGACAGGCGAGCAGTACTTC
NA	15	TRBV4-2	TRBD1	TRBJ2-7	CASSRDGTGWYEQYF	TGTGCCAGCAGCCGGGACGGGACAGGGTGGTACGAGCAGTACTTC
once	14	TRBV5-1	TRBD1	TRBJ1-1	CASRLGQGNTEAFF	TGCGCCAGCAGATTGGGACAGGGTAACACTGAAGCTTTCTTT
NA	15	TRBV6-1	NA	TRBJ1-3	CASSESGTHGNTIYF	TGTGCCAGCAGTGAGTCCGGGACACACGGAAACACCATATATTTT
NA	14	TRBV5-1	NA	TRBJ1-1	CASSLSRMNTEAFF	TGCGCCAGCAGCTTGTCTCGGATGAACACTGAAGCTTTCTTT
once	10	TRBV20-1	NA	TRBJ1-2	CSASRTDYTF	TGCAGTGCTTCCCGGACGGATTACACCTTC